Each of the 18 T cell receptor beta chains below was sequenced from the same sample in a study of T-cell reconstitution after alpha-beta-depleted transplantation in children (dated by TCRdb to about 2016). The library was prepared using PCR. The sequencer was an Illumina HiSeq 2500. Molecular barcoding was employed in the preparation of TCR libraries, with unique molecular identifiers being used to normalize TCRbeta repertoire quantification. The public sequencing data were trimmed at Q25 with fastp and processed into clonotypes with MiXCR by TCRdb, which kept only in-frame beta chains. One record per CDR3 amino acid sequence lists the most common genes and DNA. A total of hundreds of thousands of distinct CDR3 sequences appear in this sample, around 13% of them only once. About 2.4% of the sample is in the top ten clones. The specimen was PBMCs from the stem cell graft donor, collected from the stem cell graft. Receptors originate from a human donor who donated a stem cell graft to a child with acute lymphoblastic leukemia.

As concerns this clonotype: It may be a read error: a sequence one base away is much more abundant. V is TRBV28 and J is TRBJ2-4; D remains ambiguous. The germline CDR1 and CDR2 sequences are MDHEN and SYDVKM. The CDR3 contains 13 residues. In nucleotides, the CDR3 is TGTGCCAGCAGAACGCGAACCAAAAACACTCAGTACTTC. It translates to CASRTRTKNTQYF.

This clonotype showed up many times. The chain uses TRBV6-5 and TRBJ1-6; 8 bases map to TRBD1. V shed 5 bases, J shed 9 bases, and the junction held 9 bases outside the gene matches. Germline V lookup: CDR1 MNHEY, CDR2 SVGAGI. This CDR3 comprises 15 residues. CDR3 DNA: TGTGCCAGCAGTCGAGGACAGGGAGGGGTTTCACCCCTCCACTTT. It specifies CASSRGQGGVSPLHF.

This clonotype has a count of ten or more. This rearrangement joins TRBV6-2 or TRBV6-3 to TRBJ2-1, with TRBD2 matching 7 bases. The germline CDR1 and CDR2 sequences are MNHEY and SVGEGT. Trimming cost V 7 bases and J 5 bases; bases outside gene matches: 5. This CDR3 region has 13 residues. CDR3 in amino acids: CASMGGGDNEQFF. The CDR3 region has the DNA TGTGCCAGCATGGGGGGGGGAGACAATGAGCAGTTCTTC.

This clonotype was detected many times. J is TRBJ2-2 and V is TRBV6-4, with 7 nucleotides matching TRBD1. The CDR3 loop spans 16 amino acids. Germline trimming cut 0 bases from V and 3 bases from J; bases unmatched to any gene: 4. The germline gives CDR1 MRHNA, CDR2 SNTAGT. The CDR3: CASSDSKTGDTGELFF. In DNA, the CDR3 is TGTGCCAGCAGTGACTCCAAAACAGGGGACACCGGGGAGCTGTTTTTT.

V usage is TRBV5-1 and J usage is TRBJ2-3, with 10 bases aligning to TRBD1. V lost 1 base to trimming and J lost 6 bases; unmatched junction nucleotides: 5. The CDR3 covers 15 residues. The germline CDR1 and CDR2 sequences are SGHRS and YFSETQ. The CDR3 protein is CASSLRTGGPDTQYF. The CDR3 nucleotides are TGCGCCAGCAGCTTGAGGACAGGGGGTCCGGATACGCAGTATTTT.

Notes on this clonotype: A much larger clone lies a single base off, so this may be a read error. This chain joins TRBV27 and TRBJ2-3; 9 nucleotides line up with TRBD2. CDR3 length: 17 residues. Germline CDR1 MNHEY, CDR2 SMNVEV (reference sequence). CDR3 sequence: CANSLSPTSGLTDTQYF. The DNA for the CDR3 is TGTGCCAACAGTTTATCCCCGACTAGCGGTCTCACAGATACGCAGTATTTT.

A remark on this clonotype: A read error may be the cause here, since a much bigger clone is one base away. The rearrangement joins TRBV5-1 to TRBJ2-4, with TRBD1 matching over 7 bases. CDR1 and CDR2 from the germline V gene are SGHRS and YFSETQ. This CDR3 spans 18 amino acids. CDR3 protein: CASSLVTGDLLAKNIQHF. DNA of the CDR3: TGCGCCAGCAGCTTGGTTACAGGGGACCTTCTAGCCAAAAACATTCAGCACTTC.

This clonotype was seen at least ten times. This chain links TRBV12-3 or TRBV12-4 with TRBJ2-6; D is undetermined. CDR3 length: 13 residues. V gave up 6 bases and J gave up 6 bases, with 9 bases separating them. CDR3 sequence (DNA): TGTGCCAGCAGCCTACCGCCGGCCAACGTCCTGACTTTC. Its translation is CASSLPPANVLTF.

This clonotype was picked up many times. The chain recombines TRBV9 with TRBJ2-5; TRBD2 agrees at 8 bases. CDR1 SGDLS and CDR2 YYNGEE come from the germline V gene. V gave up 1 base and J gave up 5 bases; unmatched junction bases: 10. The CDR3 covers 16 residues. DNA of the CDR3: TGTGCCAGCAGCGTACTGGGCCGGGAGGGCCGGGAGACCCAGTACTTC. This gives the protein CASSVLGREGRETQYF.

This clonotype came up many times. V and J are TRBV6-5 and TRBJ1-1, with 11 bases matching TRBD1. Germline CDR1 is MNHEY and CDR2 is SVGAGI. Trimming at V came to 6 bases and at J to 0 bases, leaving 12 bases not matched to a gene. The CDR3 consists of 18 residues. This chain's CDR3 is CASSSGGTGGEVNTEAFF. In DNA form, the CDR3 reads TGTGCCAGCAGCTCTGGCGGGACAGGGGGGGAGGTGAACACTGAAGCTTTCTTT.

This clonotype occurred many times. The chain joins TRBV7-7 to TRBJ2-1; possibly TRBD1 for D (7 bases). The CDR3 has 14 residues. V shed 1 base and J shed 8 bases, with 12 bases lying between them. The germline CDR1 and CDR2 sequences are SSHAT and FNYEAQ (reference sequence). The CDR3 DNA follows: TGTGCCAGCAGCTTAGGGCAGGGGGACTATGAGCAGTTCTTC. Its translation: CASSLGQGDYEQFF.

This clonotype was counted ten times or more. V is TRBV11-2 and J is TRBJ2-7; 8 positions match TRBD1. J lost 2 bases, V lost 4 bases, and 4 bases had no gene match. From germline, CDR1 is SGHAT and CDR2 FQNNGV. The CDR3 loop spans 14 amino acids. CDR3 DNA: TGTGCCAGCAGCTGGACAGGGCTTACCTACGAGCAGTACTTC. Translation: CASSWTGLTYEQYF.

This clonotype was observed at least ten times. This CDR3 reads CSASGQGGETQYF. CDR3 nucleotide sequence: TGCAGTGCTAGCGGACAGGGTGGGGAGACCCAGTACTTC. V usage is TRBV20-1 and J usage is TRBJ2-5, with TRBD1 identical over 8 bases. The germline CDR1 and CDR2 sequences are DFQATT and SNEGSKA (reference sequence). This CDR3 spans 13 amino acids. V was clipped by 3 bases and J by 5 bases; unmatched bases: 5.

This clonotype was seen many times. The DNA for the CDR3 is TGCAGCGTTGGTCACGGAACCTACGAGCAGTACTTC. It codes for CSVGHGTYEQYF. The rearrangement links TRBV29-1 to TRBJ2-7; no clear D gene. The V and J ends lost 4 bases and 2 bases respectively, with 9 bases between them. The CDR3 has 12 amino acids. Per the germline V gene, CDR1 is SQVTM and CDR2 is ANQGSEA.

This clonotype was recorded many times. In DNA form, the CDR3 reads TGTGCCAGCAGTCTACTGACAGGGACTAATGAAAAACTGTTTTTT. Its translation: CASSLLTGTNEKLFF. The gene calls are TRBV28 and TRBJ1-4; 7 bases fit TRBD1. The CDR3 has 15 amino acids. Germline-derived CDR1 and CDR2 are MDHEN and SYDVKM. V shed 5 bases and J 2 bases; nucleotides not matched to a gene: 5.

This clonotype was found many times. The V and J genes are TRBV25-1 and TRBJ2-5; D tentatively fits TRBD1 or TRBD2 (6 bases each). V was cut by 4 bases and J by 5 bases, with 17 bases left in between. CDR1 is MGHDK and CDR2 is SYGVNS in the germline V gene. The CDR3 is made up of 15 amino acids. DNA for the CDR3: TGTGCCAGCAGTGCGCGAAGGGGGGCCTGGGAGACCCAGTACTTC. Translating gives CASSARRGAWETQYF.

J is TRBJ1-1 and V is TRBV3-1; TRBD1 might be the D (6 bases). Germline CDR1 reads LGHDT; CDR2 reads YNNKEL (reference sequence). V gave up 4 bases and J gave up 7 bases, with 16 bases separating them. The CDR3 runs 14 residues. CDR3 bases: TGTGCCAGCAGCCCTTCAAGGGGGGGGATTGAAGCTTTCTTT. Its protein product is CASSPSRGGIEAFF.

This clonotype was seen at least ten times. The chain uses TRBV4-2 and TRBJ1-1; maybe TRBD1 (6 bases). The CDR3 spans 17 residues. The germline V gene encodes CDR1 LGHNA and CDR2 YNFKEQ. The V and J ends lost 4 bases and 5 bases respectively, with 23 bases between them. DNA of the CDR3: TGTGCCAGCAGCCCGGGCCTCAACAGGGAGAAGGGGACTGAAGCTTTCTTT. Translating it yields CASSPGLNREKGTEAFF.